The sequence of this T cell receptor beta chain was determined in a study of blood T cell repertoires in COVID-19. Study context: The United States, Italy and Spain supplied acute and convalescent COVID-19 samples. The analysed material was cDNA or gDNA that came from T cells, B-cell-depleted T cells, or PBMCs.

The germline V gene has CDR1 SGHNT and CDR2 YYREEE (reference sequence). The V end lost 2 bases, the J end lost 4 bases, and 21 bases lay between the germline ends. The CDR3 is made up of 17 amino acids. As originally analysed: From reference gene primer amplification, estimates of nucleated cell counts were derived. The table came from immunoSEQ multiplex PCR; TCRdb's copy has only in-frame clones and leaves some out. The DNA gave D and trimming, while V, J and clone size come from that table. The sample holds around 130,000 clones, 90% seen once. What was sequenced was peripheral blood. The chain recombines TRBV5-4 with TRBJ2-5; TRBD2 might be the D (5 bases). The TCR sequence derives from a man aged 50-60 years with active COVID-19. The CDR3 bases are TGTGCCAGCAGCTTCCCGGACTTAGCGAGTAAGGGAGAGACCCAGTACTTC. It codes for CASSFPDLASKGETQYF.